This T cell receptor (beta chain) came from a study of identical twins (dated by TCRdb to the mid-2010s). With respect to the entire study: TCR alpha and beta repertoires from monozygotic twins, unrelated adults of various ages and cord blood were deep-sequenced to test whether fetal clonotypes persist. To rule out contamination, the twin experiments were replicated at different times with different library preparation protocols.

Library preparation employed 5' RACE. The listed sequencing device is Illumina HiSeq 2000. A universal primer binding site was added through template switching, and the final cDNA carried a unique molecular identifier so that TCR cDNA molecules could be counted accurately. Specific primers in the conserved constant-segment region were used to synthesize first-strand cDNA for the TCR alpha and beta chains. To control for contamination, every cDNA library was double barcoded, receiving both a SMART-Mk sample barcode and Illumina barcodes. TruSeq adapter sequences along with Illumina sample barcodes were introduced in two successive PCR steps. Sequencing of the TCR alpha and beta cDNA libraries was done on the Illumina HiSeq platform using custom primers. In the authors' own workflow: Unique molecular identifiers were extracted from raw reads with MiGEC, and CDR3 positions were determined with MiXCR. Recombination models were inferred per individual with the repgenHMM and IGoR tools using an EM algorithm. Shared clonotype analysis was performed with the tcR package in R, normalizing sharing by the product of cloneset sizes. To study raw recombination free of thymic and clonal selection effects, out-of-frame nonproductive sequences were analyzed. TCRdb itself trimmed the public reads at Q25 with fastp, ran MiXCR and retained productive beta chains. Under each unique CDR3 protein, matching rows form one entry showing the most common genes and DNA. Clone size and V and J calls follow TCRdb, not the original study. This sample lists around 250,000 distinct CDR3 sequences; roughly an eighth were detected once. 3.5% to 5% of the sample goes to the ten largest clones.

Study-wide conclusions, independent of this receptor: Compared with coincidental sharing between unrelated individuals, out-of-frame TCR alpha sequences shared between twins had an excess of sequences with low generation probability. Invariant T cells such as MAIT and iNKT could partly confound zero-insertion analyses, though diverse VJ usage argued against this for most clonotypes. Abundant cord blood beta clonotypes carried fewer insertions; young adult naive repertoires showed a weaker similar trend, while memory repertoires showed none. Because the same donors could not be followed over many years, the conclusions depended on cross-sectional statistical analysis. In monozygotic twins, recombination models systematically underestimated out-of-frame TCR alpha sharing, but the models matched the sharing seen between unrelated individuals. The excess sharing between twins in beta out-of-frame sequences was weaker because fewer shared sequences reduced the signal-to-noise ratio.

All donors were healthy Caucasians. The twin cohort consisted of three pairs of female monozygotic twins, all aged about 18 to 29 years. Using Miltenyi CD45RO+ enrichment and human naive T-cell isolation kits, memory (CD45RO+) and naive T cells were isolated from PBMC. The junction carries 10 bases between V and J, which are trimmed by 2 bases and 5 bases respectively. Taken from cysteine to phenylalanine, the CDR3 has 14 residues. Kept here is only the CDR3 DNA, which spans 42 bases and is read in frame from base 1. Per the germline V gene (reference sequence), MNHEY is the CDR1 and SMNVEV is the CDR2. This clonotype was observed a handful of times. What antigen it recognizes has not been identified. Base qualities are not at hand, and no much larger clone is one base apart. These sequences were also reported in another study, on yellow fever vaccine responses in identical twins. The second study's paper adds: According to the authors, the vaccine-induced T cell response in identical twins seemed to be partly convergent and partly specific to each individual. In identical twins, the study followed T cell clones that responded to the vaccine with precision.

Sequencing was done on a sample of memory (CD45RO+) T cells sorted from blood. The cell subset or site label here, explained by the study, means: CD45RO+ enriched T cells. The sequence was collected from a young woman in good health. The sequence is built from TRBV27 and TRBJ2-1, with the D gene uncertain. The DNA sequence is given as TGTGCCAGCAGTTTAGGCCATCAAAACAATGAGCAGTTCTTC. This is translated as CASSLGHQNNEQFF.